The present TCR beta chain was sequenced within a study of blood T cell repertoires in COVID-19. Whole-study context: Samples of COVID-19 (acute and convalescent) were obtained from the United States, Italy and Spain.

Repertoires were generated with immunoSEQ multiplex PCR, while TCRdb's copy carries only in-frame clones and drops some. The data show around 270,000 clones, approximately 86% seen once. The CDR3 consists of 12 residues. The germline gives CDR1 SGHTA, CDR2 FQGNSA. The ends were cut back, 4 bases at V and 5 bases at J, with 6 bases in the middle. The sequenced sample consisted of peripheral blood. The receptor was isolated from a man aged 35 to 55 who had recovered from COVID-19. The chain joins TRBV7-2 to TRBJ2-1; unclear D gene. In DNA, the CDR3 is TGTGCCAGCAGCTCCCTCCACAATGAGCAGTTCTTC. Protein product: CASSSLHNEQFF.